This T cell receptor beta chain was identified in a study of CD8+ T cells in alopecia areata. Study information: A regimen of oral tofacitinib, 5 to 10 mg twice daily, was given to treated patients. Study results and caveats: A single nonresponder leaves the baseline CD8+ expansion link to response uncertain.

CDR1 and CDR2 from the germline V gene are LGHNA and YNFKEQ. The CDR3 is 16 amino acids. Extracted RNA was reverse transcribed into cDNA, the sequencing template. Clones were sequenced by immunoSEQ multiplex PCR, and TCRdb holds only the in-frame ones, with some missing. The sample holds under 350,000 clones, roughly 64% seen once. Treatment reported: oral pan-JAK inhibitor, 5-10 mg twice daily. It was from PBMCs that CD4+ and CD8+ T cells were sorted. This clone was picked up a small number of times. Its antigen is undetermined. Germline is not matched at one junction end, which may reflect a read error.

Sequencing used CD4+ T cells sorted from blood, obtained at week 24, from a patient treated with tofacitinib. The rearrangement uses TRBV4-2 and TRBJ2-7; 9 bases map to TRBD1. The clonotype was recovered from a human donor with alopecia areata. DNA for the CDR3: TGTGCCAGCAGTCAAGTGGGGACAGGGTGGGCCTACGAGCAGTACTTC. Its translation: CASSQVGTGWAYEQYF.